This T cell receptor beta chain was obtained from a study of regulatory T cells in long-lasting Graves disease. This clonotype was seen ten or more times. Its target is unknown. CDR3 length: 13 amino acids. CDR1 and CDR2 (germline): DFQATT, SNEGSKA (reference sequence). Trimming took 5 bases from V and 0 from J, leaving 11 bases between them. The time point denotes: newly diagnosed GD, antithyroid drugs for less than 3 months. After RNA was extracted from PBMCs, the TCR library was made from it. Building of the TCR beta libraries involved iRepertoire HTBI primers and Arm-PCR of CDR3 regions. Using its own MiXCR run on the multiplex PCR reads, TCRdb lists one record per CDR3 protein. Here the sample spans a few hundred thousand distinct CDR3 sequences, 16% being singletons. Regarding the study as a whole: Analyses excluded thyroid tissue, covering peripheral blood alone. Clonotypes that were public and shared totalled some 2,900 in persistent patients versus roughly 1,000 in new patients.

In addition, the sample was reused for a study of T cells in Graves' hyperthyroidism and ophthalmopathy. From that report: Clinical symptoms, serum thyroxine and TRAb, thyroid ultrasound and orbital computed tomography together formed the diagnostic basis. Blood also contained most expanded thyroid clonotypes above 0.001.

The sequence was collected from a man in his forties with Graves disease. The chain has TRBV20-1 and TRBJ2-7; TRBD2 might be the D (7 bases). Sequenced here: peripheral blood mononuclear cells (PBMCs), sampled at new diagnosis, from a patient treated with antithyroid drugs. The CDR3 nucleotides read TGCAGTGCTGAGGGGGGGCACTCCTACGAGCAGTACTTC. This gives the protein CSAEGGHSYEQYF.